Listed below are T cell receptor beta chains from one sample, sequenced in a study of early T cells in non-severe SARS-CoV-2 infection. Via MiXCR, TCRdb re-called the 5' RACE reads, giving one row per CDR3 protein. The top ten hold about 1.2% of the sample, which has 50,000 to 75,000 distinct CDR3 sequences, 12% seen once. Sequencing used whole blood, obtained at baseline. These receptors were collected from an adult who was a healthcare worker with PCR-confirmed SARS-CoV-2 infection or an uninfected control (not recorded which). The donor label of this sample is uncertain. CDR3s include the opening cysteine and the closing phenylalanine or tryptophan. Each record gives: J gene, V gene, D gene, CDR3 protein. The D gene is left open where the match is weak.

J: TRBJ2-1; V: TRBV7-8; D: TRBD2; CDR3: CASDRREDEQFF
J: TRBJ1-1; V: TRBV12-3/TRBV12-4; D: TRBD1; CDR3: CASSSDRRHTEAFF
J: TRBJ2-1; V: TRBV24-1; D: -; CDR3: CATTKGEGSWDEQFF
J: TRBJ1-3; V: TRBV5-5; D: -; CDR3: CASSLVGAFDLSGNTIYF
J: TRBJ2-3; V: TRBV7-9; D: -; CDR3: CASSSGLITDTQYF
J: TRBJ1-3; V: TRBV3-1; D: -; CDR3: CASSQEGRISGNTIYF
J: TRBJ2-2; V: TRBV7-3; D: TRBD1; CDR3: CASSSGTGGPGELFF
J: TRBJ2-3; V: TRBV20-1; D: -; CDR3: CSARLTNTDTQYF
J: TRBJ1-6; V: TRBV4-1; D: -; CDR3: CASSQVSADSPLHF
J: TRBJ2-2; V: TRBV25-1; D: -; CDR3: CASKVDTYTGELFF
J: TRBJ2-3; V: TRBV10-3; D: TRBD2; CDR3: CAISRLAGGADTQYF
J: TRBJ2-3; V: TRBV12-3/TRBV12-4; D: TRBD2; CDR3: CASSLGLAGGQTDTQYF
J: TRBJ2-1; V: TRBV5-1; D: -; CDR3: CASSLVGRNEQFF
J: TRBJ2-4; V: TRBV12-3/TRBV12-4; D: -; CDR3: CASSLRSLKNIQYF
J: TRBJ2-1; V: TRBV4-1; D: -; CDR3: CASSQTGSAEQFF
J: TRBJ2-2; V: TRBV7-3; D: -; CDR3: CASSFGGGRNTGELFF
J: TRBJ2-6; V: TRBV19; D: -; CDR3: CASTSVTDRGTTGANVLTF
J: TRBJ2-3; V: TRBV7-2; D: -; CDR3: CASSAYTDTQYF
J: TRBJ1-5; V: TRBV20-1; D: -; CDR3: CSARGGQVQPQHF
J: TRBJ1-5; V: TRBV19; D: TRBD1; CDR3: CASSIRDRGRSQPQHF
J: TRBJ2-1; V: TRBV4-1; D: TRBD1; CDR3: CASSQTGGNQFF
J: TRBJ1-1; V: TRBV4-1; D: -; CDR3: CASSQGILNTEAFF
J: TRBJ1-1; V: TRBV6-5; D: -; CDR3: CASSLGRMNTEAFF
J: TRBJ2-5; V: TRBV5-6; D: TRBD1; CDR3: CASSLPGTAQETQYF
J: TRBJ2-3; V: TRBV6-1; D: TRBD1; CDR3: CASRVRTGGINTDTQYF
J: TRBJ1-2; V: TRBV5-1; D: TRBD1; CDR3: CASSDGDSSYGYTF